These 26 T cell receptor beta chains originate from one sample sequenced in a study of T cell repertoires in cytomegalovirus infection. Each CDR3 protein gets one entry after TCRdb re-called the reads with MiXCR. The sample holds 900,000 to 950,000 distinct CDR3 sequences, under 40% seen once. Antigens for these TCRs are unknown. Here the sequenced sample was cultured CD8+ T cells from PBMCs, taken from culture after CMV antigen stimulation. All receptors come from a human donor in good health (CMV status not recorded). Some clones in this sample may be carry-over from other donors' samples.

The gene calls are TRBV19 and TRBJ2-1, with D possibly being TRBD1 or TRBD2 (5 bases each). The CDR3 runs 16 residues. V dropped 1 base and J dropped 10 bases, with 20 bases sitting between them. Germline V CDR1 and CDR2: LNHDA, SQIVND (reference sequence). CDR3 amino acids: CASSIGGGPTFREQFF. The CDR3 DNA sequence: TGTGCCAGTAGTATAGGGGGCGGGCCTACCTTCAGAGAGCAGTTCTTC. Full variable domain (missing parts from reference TRBV19 and TRBJ2-1): DGGITQSPKYLFRKEGQNVTLSCEQNLNHDAMYWYRQDPGQGLRLIYYSQIVNDFQKGDIAEGYSVSREKKESFPLTVTSAQKNPTAFYLCASSIGGGPTFREQFFGPGTRLTVL.

The genes are TRBV6-6 and TRBJ2-3; D may be TRBD2 (6 bases). The CDR3 consists of 14 residues. CDR1 and CDR2 from the germline V gene are MNHNY and SVGAGI (reference sequence). The V gene lost 8 bases and the J gene lost 0 bases, with 12 bases spanning the gap. The CDR3 sequence is CASGGSPSTDTQYF. The CDR3 coding sequence is TGTGCCAGCGGGGGGAGCCCGAGCACAGATACGCAGTATTTT.

This chain links TRBV15 with TRBJ1-1; tentative D call: TRBD1 (6 bases). The CDR3 has 15 residues. Germline-derived CDR1 and CDR2 are LNHNV and YYDKDF (reference sequence). Trimming left V 4 bases short and J 1 base short, with 13 bases between. CDR3 in DNA: TGTGCCACCAGCACTGGAGGGACACAGAACACTGAAGCTTTCTTT. It yields the protein CATSTGGTQNTEAFF. The whole variable domain, filled in from reference TRBV15 and TRBJ1-1, reads DAMVIQNPRYQVTQFGKPVTLSCSQTLNHNVMYWYQQKSSQAPKLLFHYYDKDFNNEADTPDNFQSRRPNTSFCFLDIRSPGLGDTAMYLCATSTGGTQNTEAFFGQGTRLTVV.

This clonotype has just a few counts. V is TRBV4-1 and J is TRBJ2-2; D is perhaps TRBD1 (5 bases). The V gene's germline CDR1 is MGHRA and CDR2 YSYEKL. This CDR3 is built from 15 residues. The ends were cut back, 1 base at V and 5 bases at J, with 11 bases in the middle. This chain's CDR3 is CASSQAQGLTGELFF. DNA for the CDR3: TGCGCCAGCAGCCAAGCGCAGGGTTTGACCGGGGAGCTGTTTTTT.

J is TRBJ2-2 and V is TRBV7-3; no definite D call. The CDR3 sequence is 13 residues long. Trimming took 9 bases from V and 1 from J, leaving 9 bases between them. Germline V gene data show CDR1 as SGHTA and CDR2 as FQGTGA. The CDR3 DNA sequence: TGTGCCAGTGAGGCGAGGAACACCGGGGAGCTGTTTTTT. Its translation is CASEARNTGELFF.

The gene calls are TRBV2 and TRBJ2-3, with D possibly matching TRBD2 (5 bases). V was trimmed by 7 bases and J by 5 bases, leaving 7 bases between them. The length of the CDR3 is 11 residues. Germline CDR1 is SNHLY and CDR2 is FYNNEI. The CDR3 region has the DNA TGTGCCAGCAATGAGGGAGATACGCAGTATTTT. Translation gives CASNEGDTQYF. The whole variable domain, filled in from reference TRBV2 and TRBJ2-3, reads EPEVTQTPSHQVTQMGQEVILRCVPISNHLYFYWYRQILGQKVEFLVSFYNNEISEKSEIFDDQFSVERPDGSNFTLKIRSTKLEDSAMYFCASNEGDTQYFGPGTRLTVL.

This clonotype was found many times. The chain is built from TRBV27 and TRBJ2-2; D gene ambiguous. Trimming cost V 2 bases and J 0 bases, with 4 bases left between them. Germline CDR1 reads MNHEY; CDR2 reads SMNVEV (reference sequence). The CDR3 runs to 14 residues. The CDR3 sequence: CASSLSPNTGELFF. The CDR3 DNA follows: TGTGCCAGCAGTTTAAGTCCGAACACCGGGGAGCTGTTTTTT.

This clonotype showed up just a few times. The chain links TRBV20-1 to TRBJ2-1; D may be TRBD1 (7 bases). CDR3 length: 16 amino acids. V lost 8 bases to trimming and J lost 6 bases, with 26 bases between them. Germline-derived CDR1 and CDR2 are DFQATT and SNEGSKA (reference sequence). The CDR3 reads CSTPGVEGALSNEQFF. The CDR3 region has the DNA TGCAGTACCCCGGGGGTCGAGGGGGCGCTTAGCAATGAGCAGTTCTTC.

At least ten counts were recorded for this clonotype. DNA of the CDR3: TGTGCCAGCAGCCCTTACGGGACAGGGTATGCTGAGCAGTTCTTC. This codes for CASSPYGTGYAEQFF. The gene calls are TRBV12-3 or TRBV12-4 and TRBJ2-1; 9 bases are shared with TRBD1. There are 15 residues in the CDR3. Trimming at V came to 6 bases and at J to 9 bases, leaving 12 bases not matched to a gene.

This clonotype has at least ten counts. The chain recombines TRBV6-6 with TRBJ2-3, with D hard to call. V dropped 0 bases and J dropped 2 bases, with 9 bases sitting between them. CDR3 length equals 15 residues. Germline values: CDR1 MNHNY, CDR2 SVGAGI (reference sequence). The CDR3 DNA follows: TGTGCCAGCAGTTACTCAGCCGGGTCCACAGATACGCAGTATTTT. As protein: CASSYSAGSTDTQYF.

The chain couples TRBV6-1 to TRBJ1-5, with D possibly matching TRBD1 (5 bases). CDR1 is MNHNS and CDR2 is SASEGT in the germline V gene. The CDR3 loop spans 14 amino acids. Trimming shortened V by 7 bases and J by 7 bases, and 17 bases separated the two germline ends. The CDR3 nucleotides are TGTGCCAGCACCACACTCAGGGTGAACCAGCCCCAGCATTTT. Residues: CASTTLRVNQPQHF.

J is TRBJ1-1 and V is TRBV7-9; 8 bases match TRBD1. V lost 5 bases to trimming and J lost 4 bases; unmatched junction nucleotides: 9. The CDR3 runs to 15 residues. The germline CDR1 and CDR2 sequences are SEHNR and FQNEAQ (reference sequence). The CDR3 nucleotides are TGTGCCAGCAGCCCCTGGCAGGGGGCGGGCACTGAAGCTTTCTTT. Translated, it gives CASSPWQGAGTEAFF. Drawing the rest from reference TRBV7-9 and TRBJ1-1, the complete variable domain is DTGVSQNPRHKITKRGQNVTFRCDPISEHNRLYWYRQTLGQGPEFLTYFQNEAQLEKSRLLSDRFSAERPKGSFSTLEIQRTEQGDSAMYLCASSPWQGAGTEAFFGQGTRLTVV.

The chain uses TRBV19 and TRBJ2-4, with 7 bases fitting TRBD1. Germline values: CDR1 LNHDA, CDR2 SQIVND (reference sequence). This CDR3 region has 16 residues. With 4 bases clipped from V and 3 bases from J, the junction kept 9 bases outside the gene matches. CDR3 bases: TGTGCCAGTAGTAACAACAGGGGTCAAGGCAAAAACATTCAGTACTTC. Protein: CASSNNRGQGKNIQYF.

This sequence joins TRBV27 and TRBJ1-1; the match to TRBD1 covers 7 bases. The CDR3 is 15 amino acids. The germline V gene has CDR1 MNHEY and CDR2 SMNVEV (reference sequence). The ends lost 6 bases at V and 2 bases at J; junction bases unmatched: 9. CDR3: CASSPLQGNNTEAFF. CDR3 DNA sequence: TGTGCCAGCAGCCCTCTACAGGGGAATAACACTGAAGCTTTCTTT.

In this sample, this clonotype turned up a few times. This chain joins TRBV6-1 and TRBJ1-5; D unclear. V was clipped by 2 bases and J by 0 bases, with 11 bases between them. This CDR3 has 16 residues. The germline gives CDR1 MNHNS, CDR2 SASEGT. Here the CDR3 reads CASSEQAGYSNQPQHF. The CDR3 DNA reads TGTGCCAGCAGTGAACAGGCAGGTTATAGCAATCAGCCCCAGCATTTT.

The genes are TRBV4-1 and TRBJ2-5, with 7 bases fitting TRBD1. This CDR3 has 14 residues. Germline V CDR1 and CDR2: MGHRA, YSYEKL. V gave up 4 bases and J gave up 3 bases; unmatched junction bases: 5. The DNA of the CDR3 is TGCGCCAGCAGCCCTCGACAGGGAAAAGAGACCCAGTACTTC. Protein product: CASSPRQGKETQYF.

The chain joins TRBV19 to TRBJ1-5; no definite D call. CDR1 LNHDA and CDR2 SQIVND come from the germline V gene (reference sequence). The CDR3 loop spans 14 amino acids. The ends were cut back, 3 bases at V and 7 bases at J, with 13 bases in the middle. The CDR3 sequence is CASSISLDRQPQHF. CDR3 nucleotides: TGTGCCAGTAGTATCTCCCTGGACCGGCAGCCCCAGCATTTT.

This clonotype has only a few counts. The chain combines TRBV11-2 with TRBJ2-7, with D hard to call. This CDR3 comprises 14 residues. The V end was cut by 0 bases, the J end by 2 bases, with 8 bases between. Germline assignment: CDR1 SGHAT and CDR2 FQNNGV. The CDR3 nucleotides read TGTGCCAGCAGCTTAGAGGGTTCAGCCTACGAGCAGTACGTC. Encoded protein: CASSLEGSAYEQYV.

There are a few counts of this clonotype. The chain combines TRBV6-5 with TRBJ1-1; D not resolved. Germline-derived CDR1 and CDR2 are MNHEY and SVGAGI. This CDR3 is built from 15 residues. Trimming removed 5 bases from V and 3 bases from J, with 16 bases in between. In DNA form, the CDR3 reads TGTGCCAGCAGTCGAGGTGTATATTACGACACTGAAGCTTTCTTT. Translated, it gives CASSRGVYYDTEAFF.

This clonotype was counted between two and nine times. J is TRBJ2-1 and V is TRBV7-6; no firm D call. V lost 1 base and J 5 bases, leaving 12 bases between the germline ends. Germline loops: CDR1 SGHVS, CDR2 FNYEAQ. This CDR3 is built from 15 residues. This CDR3 is CASSLGRHTDNEQFF. The CDR3 nucleotides read TGTGCCAGCAGCTTAGGGAGACATACCGACAATGAGCAGTTCTTC. Combining the CDR3 with reference TRBV7-6 and TRBJ2-1 gives the whole variable domain GAGVSQSPRYKVTKRGQDVALRCDPISGHVSLYWYRQALGQGPEFLTYFNYEAQQDKSGLPNDRFSAERPEGSISTLTIQRTEQRDSAMYRCASSLGRHTDNEQFFGPGTRLTVL.

This clonotype has more than one count but fewer than ten. The chain employs TRBV28 and TRBJ2-2, with D uncertain. The CDR3 is 16 amino acids. The germline V and J ends were trimmed by 2 bases and 5 bases, with 15 bases remaining between them. Germline V gene lookup returns CDR1 MDHEN and CDR2 SYDVKM. The CDR3 bases are TGTGCCAGCAGTTTAGAGGACCCTATGTGGACCGGGGAGCTGTTTTTT. Its protein is CASSLEDPMWTGELFF. The full variable domain, in which reference TRBV28 and TRBJ2-2 provide the parts outside the CDR3, is DVKVTQSSRYLVKRTGEKVFLECVQDMDHENMFWYRQDPGLGLRLIYFSYDVKMKEKGDIPEGYSVSREKKERFSLILESASTNQTSMYLCASSLEDPMWTGELFFGEGSRLTVL.

The rearrangement uses TRBV6-1 and TRBJ2-5; TRBD2 is a possible D gene (7 bases). The CDR3 is 15 residues long. Germline V gives CDR1 MNHNS, CDR2 SASEGT. Trimming shortened V by 9 bases and J by 5 bases, and 22 bases separated the two germline ends. The CDR3 sequence is CASTLSGGAGETQYF. DNA of the CDR3: TGTGCCAGTACCCTGTCGGGGGGCGCGGGGGAGACCCAGTACTTC.

This clonotype was seen ten or more times. This rearrangement joins TRBV11-2 to TRBJ2-2; tentative D call: TRBD2 (5 bases). Trimming removed 0 bases from V and 4 bases from J, with 12 bases in between. There are 16 residues in the CDR3. Germline V gene sequence: CDR1 SGHAT, CDR2 FQNNGV. The CDR3 is CASSLDRWRSTGELFF. The CDR3, as DNA: TGTGCCAGCAGCTTAGATCGGTGGAGGTCCACCGGGGAGCTGTTTTTT.

The CDR3 loop reads CASSEGHPGRYEQYV. In nucleotides, the CDR3 is TGTGCCAGCAGTGAAGGGCACCCTGGGCGCTACGAGCAGTACGTC. This chain connects TRBV6-1 to TRBJ2-7; D is uncertain. The germline V gene encodes CDR1 MNHNS and CDR2 SASEGT. This CDR3 has 15 amino acids. V was clipped by 1 base and J by 3 bases, with 13 bases between them.

In this sample, this clonotype turned up a few times. The genes are TRBV12-3 or TRBV12-4 and TRBJ2-2, with 7 bases that match TRBD1. The CDR3 is made up of 18 amino acids. Trimming cost V 7 bases and J 0 bases; bases outside gene matches: 14. The CDR3 sequence: CASIPINRGPSNTGELFF. DNA of the CDR3: TGTGCCAGCATCCCTATAAACAGGGGCCCGTCGAACACCGGGGAGCTGTTTTTT.

CDR3 DNA: TGCAGTGCTTTACGACAGGGGGCACACAATGAGCAGTTCTTC. This translates into CSALRQGAHNEQFF. The chain joins TRBV20-1 to TRBJ2-1; 10 bases are shared with TRBD1. CDR1 and CDR2 (germline): DFQATT, SNEGSKA (reference sequence). With 5 bases clipped from V and 5 bases from J, the junction kept 6 bases outside the gene matches. CDR3 size: 14 residues.